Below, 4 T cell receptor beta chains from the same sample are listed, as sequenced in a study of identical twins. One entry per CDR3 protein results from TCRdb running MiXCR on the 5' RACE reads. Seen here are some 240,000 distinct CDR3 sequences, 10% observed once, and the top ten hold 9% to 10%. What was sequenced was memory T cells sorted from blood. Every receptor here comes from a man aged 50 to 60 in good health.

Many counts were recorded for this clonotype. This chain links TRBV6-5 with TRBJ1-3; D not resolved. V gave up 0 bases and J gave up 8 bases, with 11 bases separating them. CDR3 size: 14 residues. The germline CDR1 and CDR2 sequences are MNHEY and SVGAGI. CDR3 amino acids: CASSYSRQFDTIYF. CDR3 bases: TGTGCCAGCAGTTACTCGCGTCAGTTTGACACCATATATTTT.

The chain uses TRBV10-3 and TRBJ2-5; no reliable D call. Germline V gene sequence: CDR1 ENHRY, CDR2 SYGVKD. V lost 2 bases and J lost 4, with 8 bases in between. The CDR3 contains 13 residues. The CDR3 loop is CAISERPGETQYF. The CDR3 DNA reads TGTGCCATCAGTGAGAGACCTGGAGAGACCCAGTACTTC.

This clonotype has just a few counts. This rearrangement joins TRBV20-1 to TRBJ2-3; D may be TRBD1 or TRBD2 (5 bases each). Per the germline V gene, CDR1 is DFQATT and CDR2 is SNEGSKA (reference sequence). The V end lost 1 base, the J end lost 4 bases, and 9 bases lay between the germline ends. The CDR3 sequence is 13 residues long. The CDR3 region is CSARAPGPDTQYF. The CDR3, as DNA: TGCAGTGCTAGAGCCCCGGGACCAGATACGCAGTATTTT.

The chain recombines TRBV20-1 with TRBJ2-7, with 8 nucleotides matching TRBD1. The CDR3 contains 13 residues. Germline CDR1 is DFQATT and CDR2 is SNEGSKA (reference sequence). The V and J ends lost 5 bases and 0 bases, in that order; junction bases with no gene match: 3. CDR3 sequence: CSARDRYSYEQYF. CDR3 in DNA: TGCAGTGCTCGGGACAGGTACTCCTACGAGCAGTACTTC.